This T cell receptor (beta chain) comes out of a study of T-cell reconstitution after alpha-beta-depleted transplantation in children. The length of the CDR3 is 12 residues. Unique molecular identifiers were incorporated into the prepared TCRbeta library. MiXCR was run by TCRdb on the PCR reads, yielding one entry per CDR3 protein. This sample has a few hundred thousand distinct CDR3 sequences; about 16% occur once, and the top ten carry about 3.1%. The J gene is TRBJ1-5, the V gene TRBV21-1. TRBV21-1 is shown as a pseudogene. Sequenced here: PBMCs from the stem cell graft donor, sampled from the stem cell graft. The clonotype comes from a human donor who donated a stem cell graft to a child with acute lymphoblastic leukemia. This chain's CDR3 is CASSKCTVPQHF. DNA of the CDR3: TGTGCCAGCAGCAAGTGTACGGTACCCCAGCATTTT.